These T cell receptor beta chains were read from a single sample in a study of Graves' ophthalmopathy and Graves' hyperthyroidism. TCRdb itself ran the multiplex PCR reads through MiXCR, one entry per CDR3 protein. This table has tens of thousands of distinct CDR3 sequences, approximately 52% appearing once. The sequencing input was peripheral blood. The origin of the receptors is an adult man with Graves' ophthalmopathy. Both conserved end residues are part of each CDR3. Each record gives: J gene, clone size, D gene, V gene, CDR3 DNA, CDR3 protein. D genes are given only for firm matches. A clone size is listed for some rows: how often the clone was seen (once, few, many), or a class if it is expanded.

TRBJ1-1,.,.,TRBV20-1,TGCAGTGCTTGGGCCAACGAGTACGAAGCTTTCTTT,CSAWANEYEAFF
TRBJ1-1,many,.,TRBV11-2,TGTGCCAGCAGCTTAGCCGGGGGCACTGAAGCTTTCTTT,CASSLAGGTEAFF
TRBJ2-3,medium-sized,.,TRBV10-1,TGCGCCAGCAGTCGGTCGGGCACAGATACGCAGTATTTT,CASSRSGTDTQYF
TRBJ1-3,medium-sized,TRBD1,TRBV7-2,TGTGCCAGCAGCATTCAACAGGGGAACACCATATATTTT,CASSIQQGNTIYF
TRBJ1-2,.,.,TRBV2,TGTGCCAGCAGGGAGGTCGACTATGGCTACACCTTC,CASREVDYGYTF
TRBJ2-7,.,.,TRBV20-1,TGCAGTGCTAGAGCGGCGAGAGGAGACTACGAGCAGTACTTC,CSARAARGDYEQYF
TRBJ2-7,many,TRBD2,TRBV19,TGTGCCAGTAGTAGAACCGGGACTAGCGGGATTGTATACGAGCAGTACTTC,CASSRTGTSGIVYEQYF
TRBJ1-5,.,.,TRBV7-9,TGTGCCAGCAGGCTCATAGCGGGGTCCTGGAATCAGCCCCAGCATTTT,CASRLIAGSWNQPQHF
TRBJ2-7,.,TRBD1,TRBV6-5,TGTGCCTGCAGTTACGGACAGGGGGCAAGTTACGAGCAGTACTTT,CACSYGQGASYEQYF
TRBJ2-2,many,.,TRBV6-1,TGTGCCACCGGGACCTCAGGCGGGGAGCTGTTTTTT,CATGTSGGELFF
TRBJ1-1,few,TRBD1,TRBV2,TGTGCCAGCAGTGACGGGACAGGGTTTTTGAACACTGAAGCTTTCTTT,CASSDGTGFLNTEAFF
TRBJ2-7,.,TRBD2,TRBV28,TGTGCCAGCAGGTTAGCGGGAGGGCACGAGCAGTACTTC,CASRLAGGHEQYF
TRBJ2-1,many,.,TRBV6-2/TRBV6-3,TGTGCCAGCAGTTACCAAGGAGGGGGGGGTAATGAGCAGTTCTTC,CASSYQGGGGNEQFF
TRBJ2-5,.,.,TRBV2,TGTGCCAGCAGCGAGGCCAGCGGGTTAGAGACCCAGTACTTC,CASSEASGLETQYF
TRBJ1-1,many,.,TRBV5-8,TGTGCCAGCAGCTTGGCCCTATCTCCAGGAACTGAAGCTTTCTTT,CASSLALSPGTEAFF
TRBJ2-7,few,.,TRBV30,TGTGCCTGGAGTCGGGGCAGGGGAAACTACGAGCAGTACTTC,CAWSRGRGNYEQYF
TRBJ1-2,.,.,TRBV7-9,TGTGCCAGCAGCACCCAGGGCGGTGGAAACACCTTC,CASSTQGGGNTF
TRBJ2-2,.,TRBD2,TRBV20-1,TGCAGTGCTAGGGGAAGAGGGACTAGCGGGGAGCTGTTTTTT,CSARGRGTSGELFF
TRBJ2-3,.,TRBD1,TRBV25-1,TGTGCCAGCAGCGCCTACTCACAGGGGCTGGGGACAGATACGCAGTATTTT,CASSAYSQGLGTDTQYF
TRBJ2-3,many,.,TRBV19,TGTGCCAGTAGTATGACGGCGGGAACAATCACAGATACGCAGTATTTT,CASSMTAGTITDTQYF
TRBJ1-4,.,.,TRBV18,TGTGCCAGCTCACCCTCCGACTATTCGGGGGAAAAACTGTTTTTT,CASSPSDYSGEKLFF
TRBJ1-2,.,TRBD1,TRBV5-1,TGCGACAGCAGCTTGACAGGGTCGGACCTTAGCTACACCTTC,CDSSLTGSDLSYTF
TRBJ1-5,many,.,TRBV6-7,TGTGCCAGCAGTTACTCGCGGGAGCGGGGGGTACGTCAGCCCCAGCATTTT,CASSYSRERGVRQPQHF
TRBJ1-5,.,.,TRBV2,TGTGCCAGCAGTGCTACAGGATATAGCAATCAGCCCCAGCATTTC,CASSATGYSNQPQHF
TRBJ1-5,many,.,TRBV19,TGTGCCAGTAGGGGGATGGGGGTAAGCAATCAGCCCCAGCATTTT,CASRGMGVSNQPQHF
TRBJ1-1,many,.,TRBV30,TGTGCCTGGAAAAAGAACACTGAAGCTTTCTTT,CAWKKNTEAFF
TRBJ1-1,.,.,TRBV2,TGTGCCAGCAGTGAGTCAGGCCTCCGTATGGTCACTGAAGCTTTCTTT,CASSESGLRMVTEAFF
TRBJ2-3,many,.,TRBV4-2,TGTGCCAGCAGCCAAGATCTTATAAGCGGACAAACAGATACGCAGTATTTT,CASSQDLISGQTDTQYF
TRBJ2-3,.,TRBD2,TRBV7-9,TGTGCCAGCAGCCCCGGACGGGCTAGCGGGGTCAATGAGCAGTATTTT,CASSPGRASGVNEQYF
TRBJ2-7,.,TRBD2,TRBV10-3,TGTGCCATCAGTGACCTCTATTCGGGGGGGGAGCAGTACTTC,CAISDLYSGGEQYF
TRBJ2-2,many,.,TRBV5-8,TGTGCCAGCAGCTTGGCAGGGGTGAGGGCCGGGGAGCTGTTTTTT,CASSLAGVRAGELFF
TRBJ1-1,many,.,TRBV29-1,TGCAGCGTTGAAGTAGGGAACACTGAAGCTTTCTTT,CSVEVGNTEAFF
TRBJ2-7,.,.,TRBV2,TGCGCCAGCAGCTATCTCGGGAGCTCCTACGAGCAGTACTTC,CASSYLGSSYEQYF
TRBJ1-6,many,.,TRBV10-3,TGTGCCATCAGTGGGGCTTCCGGGAGCTCCTATAATTCACCCCTCCACTTT,CAISGASGSSYNSPLHF
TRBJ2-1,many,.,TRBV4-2,TGTGCCAGCAGCCAAGTCGGAGGGGTCGCCTACAATGAGCAGTTCTTC,CASSQVGGVAYNEQFF
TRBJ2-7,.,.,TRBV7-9,TGTGCCAGCAGCCAAGACAGGTACTTC,CASSQDRYF
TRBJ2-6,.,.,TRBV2,TGTGCCAGCAGTCTCAAGGGCTCTGGGGCCAACGTCCTGACTTTC,CASSLKGSGANVLTF
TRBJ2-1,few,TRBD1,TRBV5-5,TGTGCCAGCAGCTCCGGGACAGGGACCTACAATGAGCAGTTCTTC,CASSSGTGTYNEQFF
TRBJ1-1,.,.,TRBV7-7,TGTGCCAGCAGCTTAGTCCTCTCTCTTCCCCCGGGAGCTGAAGCTTTCTTT,CASSLVLSLPPGAEAFF
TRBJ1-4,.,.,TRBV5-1,TGCGCCAGCAGCTTAAGTTTAAGACATAATGAAAAACTGTTTTTT,CASSLSLRHNEKLFF
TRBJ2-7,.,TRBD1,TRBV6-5,TGTGCCAGCAGTCCAGGGGGAGACGAGCAGTACTTC,CASSPGGDEQYF